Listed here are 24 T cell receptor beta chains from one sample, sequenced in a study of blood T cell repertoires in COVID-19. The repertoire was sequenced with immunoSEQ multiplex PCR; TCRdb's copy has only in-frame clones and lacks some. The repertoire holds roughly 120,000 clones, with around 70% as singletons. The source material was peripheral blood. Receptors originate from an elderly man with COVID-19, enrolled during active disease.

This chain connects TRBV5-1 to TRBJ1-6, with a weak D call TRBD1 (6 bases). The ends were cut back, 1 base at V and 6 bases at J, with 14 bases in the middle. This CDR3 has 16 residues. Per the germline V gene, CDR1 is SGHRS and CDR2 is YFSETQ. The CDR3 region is CASSLQGRGSNSPLHF. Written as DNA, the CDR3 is TGCGCCAGCAGCTTGCAGGGGAGGGGATCTAATTCACCCCTCCACTTT.

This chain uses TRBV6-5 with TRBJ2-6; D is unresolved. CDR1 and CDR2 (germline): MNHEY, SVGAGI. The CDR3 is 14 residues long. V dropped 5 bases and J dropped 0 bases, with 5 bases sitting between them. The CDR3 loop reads CASSKYSGANVLTF. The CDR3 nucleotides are TGTGCCAGCAGTAAATACTCTGGGGCCAACGTCCTGACTTTC.

For the CDR3, the DNA is TGTGCCAGCAGCTTTGGTACAGGGACCACTGAAGCTTTCTTT. The encoded protein is CASSFGTGTTEAFF. The V and J genes are TRBV5-4 and TRBJ1-1; tentatively, D is TRBD1 (6 bases). The CDR3 is made up of 14 amino acids. Germline V gene lookup returns CDR1 SGHNT and CDR2 YYREEE (reference sequence). Trimming shortened V by 2 bases and J by 4 bases, and 12 bases separated the two germline ends.

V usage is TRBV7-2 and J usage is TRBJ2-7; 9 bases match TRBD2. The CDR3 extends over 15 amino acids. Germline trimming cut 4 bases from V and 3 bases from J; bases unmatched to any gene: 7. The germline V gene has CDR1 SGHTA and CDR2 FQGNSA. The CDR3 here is CASSSETSGLYEQYF. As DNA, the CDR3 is TGTGCCAGCAGCTCGGAGACTAGCGGACTCTACGAGCAGTACTTC.

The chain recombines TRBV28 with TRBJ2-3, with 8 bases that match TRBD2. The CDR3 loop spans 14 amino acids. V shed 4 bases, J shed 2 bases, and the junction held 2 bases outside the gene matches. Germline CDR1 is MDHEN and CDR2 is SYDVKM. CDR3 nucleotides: TGTGCCAGCAGTTCGGGGGGGAACACAGATACGCAGTATTTT. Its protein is CASSSGGNTDTQYF.

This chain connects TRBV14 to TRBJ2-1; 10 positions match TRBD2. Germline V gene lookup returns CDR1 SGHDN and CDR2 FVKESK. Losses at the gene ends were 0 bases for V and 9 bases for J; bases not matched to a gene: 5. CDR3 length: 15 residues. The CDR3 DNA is TGTGCCAGCAGCCAAGATATGGGACTAGCGTTTGAGCAGTTCTTC. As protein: CASSQDMGLAFEQFF.

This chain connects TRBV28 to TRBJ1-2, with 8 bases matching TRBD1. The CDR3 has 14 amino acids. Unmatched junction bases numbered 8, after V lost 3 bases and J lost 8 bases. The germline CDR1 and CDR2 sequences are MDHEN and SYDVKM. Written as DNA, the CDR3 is TGTGCCAGCAGTTTGCAGGGGGCTGGGAAGGGCTACACCTTC. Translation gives CASSLQGAGKGYTF.

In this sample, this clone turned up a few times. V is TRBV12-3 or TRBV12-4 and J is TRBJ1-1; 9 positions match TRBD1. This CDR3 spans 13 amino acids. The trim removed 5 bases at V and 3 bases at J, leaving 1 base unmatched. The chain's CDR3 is CASSRQGDTEAFF. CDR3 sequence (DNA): TGTGCCAGCAGTCGACAGGGGGACACTGAAGCTTTCTTT.

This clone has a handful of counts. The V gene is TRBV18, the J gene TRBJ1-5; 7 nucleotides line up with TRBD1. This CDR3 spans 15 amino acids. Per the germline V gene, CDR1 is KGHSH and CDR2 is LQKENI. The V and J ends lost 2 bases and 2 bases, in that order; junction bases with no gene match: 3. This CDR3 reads CASSPTGVGNQPQHF. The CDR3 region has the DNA TGTGCCAGCTCACCAACAGGGGTGGGCAATCAGCCCCAGCATTTT. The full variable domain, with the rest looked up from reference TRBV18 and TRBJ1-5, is NAGVMQNPRHLVRRRGQEARLRCSPMKGHSHVYWYRQLPEEGLKFMVYLQKENIIDESGMPKERFSAEFPKEGPSILRIQQVVRGDSAAYFCASSPTGVGNQPQHFGDGTRLSIL.

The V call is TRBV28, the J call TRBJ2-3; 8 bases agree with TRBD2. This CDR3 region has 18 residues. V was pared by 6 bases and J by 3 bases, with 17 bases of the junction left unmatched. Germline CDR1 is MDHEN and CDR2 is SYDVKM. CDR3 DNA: TGTGCCAGCAGCCCTCCGGGACTAGTTTGGACTAGTACAGATACGCAGTATTTT. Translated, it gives CASSPPGLVWTSTDTQYF.

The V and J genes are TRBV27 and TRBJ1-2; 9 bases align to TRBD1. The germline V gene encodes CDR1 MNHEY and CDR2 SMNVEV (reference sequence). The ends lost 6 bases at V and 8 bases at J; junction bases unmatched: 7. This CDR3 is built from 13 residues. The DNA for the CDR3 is TGTGCCAGCAGCCCATGGACAGGGGACGGCTACACCTTC. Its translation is CASSPWTGDGYTF.

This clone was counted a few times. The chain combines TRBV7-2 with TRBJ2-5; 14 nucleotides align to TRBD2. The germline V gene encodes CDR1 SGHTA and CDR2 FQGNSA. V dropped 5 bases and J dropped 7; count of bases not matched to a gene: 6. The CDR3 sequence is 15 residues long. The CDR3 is CASSVGLAGGGTQYF. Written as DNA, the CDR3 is TGTGCCAGCAGCGTCGGACTAGCGGGAGGAGGGACCCAGTACTTC.

The chain's CDR3 is CASSSGVPSELFF. CDR3 DNA sequence: TGTGCCAGCAGCTCGGGGGTCCCCTCGGAGCTGTTTTTT. The genes are TRBV5-5 and TRBJ2-2; TRBD2 might be the D (6 bases). V shed 3 bases and J shed 10 bases, with 13 bases lying between them. The CDR3 covers 13 residues. CDR1 is SGHKS, CDR2 YYEKEE, per germline (reference sequence).

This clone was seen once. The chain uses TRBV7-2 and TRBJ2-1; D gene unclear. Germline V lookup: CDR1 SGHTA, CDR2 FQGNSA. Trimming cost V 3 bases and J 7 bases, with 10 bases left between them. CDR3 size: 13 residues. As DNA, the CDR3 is TGTGCCAGCAGCTTGGGCATTGGGAATGAGCAGTTCTTC. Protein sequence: CASSLGIGNEQFF.

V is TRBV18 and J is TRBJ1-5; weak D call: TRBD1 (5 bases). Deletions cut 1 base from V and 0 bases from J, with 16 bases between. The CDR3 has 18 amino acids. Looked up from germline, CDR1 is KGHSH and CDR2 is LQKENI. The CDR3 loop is CASSPQDLPGGSNQPQHF. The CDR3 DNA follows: TGTGCCAGCTCACCACAGGACCTCCCCGGGGGTAGCAATCAGCCCCAGCATTTT. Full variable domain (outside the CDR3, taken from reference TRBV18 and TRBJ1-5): NAGVMQNPRHLVRRRGQEARLRCSPMKGHSHVYWYRQLPEEGLKFMVYLQKENIIDESGMPKERFSAEFPKEGPSILRIQQVVRGDSAAYFCASSPQDLPGGSNQPQHFGDGTRLSIL.

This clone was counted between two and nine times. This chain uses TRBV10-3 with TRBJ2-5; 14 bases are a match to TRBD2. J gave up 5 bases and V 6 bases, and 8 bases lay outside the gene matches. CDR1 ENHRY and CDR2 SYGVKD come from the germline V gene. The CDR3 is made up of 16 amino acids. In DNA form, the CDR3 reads TGTGCCATCAGACCGGGACTAGCGGGAGTCGGGGAGACCCAGTACTTC. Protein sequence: CAIRPGLAGVGETQYF.

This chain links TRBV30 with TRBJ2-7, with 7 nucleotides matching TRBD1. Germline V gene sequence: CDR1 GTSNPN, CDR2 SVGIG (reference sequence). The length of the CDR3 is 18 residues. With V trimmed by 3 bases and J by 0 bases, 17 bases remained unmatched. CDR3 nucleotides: TGTGCCTGGAGCCCTCTCGGGACAGACCTCCTTAGCTCCTACGAGCAGTACTTC. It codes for CAWSPLGTDLLSSYEQYF.

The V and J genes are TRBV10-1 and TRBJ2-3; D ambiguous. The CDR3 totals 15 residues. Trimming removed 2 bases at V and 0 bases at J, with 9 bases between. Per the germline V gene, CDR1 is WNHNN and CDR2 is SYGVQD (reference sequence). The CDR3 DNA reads TGCGCCAGCAGTGAGCGCGGATCTAGCACAGATACGCAGTATTTT. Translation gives CASSERGSSTDTQYF.

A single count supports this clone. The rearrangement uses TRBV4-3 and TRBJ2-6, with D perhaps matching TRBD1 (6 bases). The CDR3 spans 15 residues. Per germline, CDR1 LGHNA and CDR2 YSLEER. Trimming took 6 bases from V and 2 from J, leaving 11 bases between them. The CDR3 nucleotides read TGCGCCAGCAGTAAACAGGGAGCTGGGGCCAACGTCCTGACTTTC. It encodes CASSKQGAGANVLTF.

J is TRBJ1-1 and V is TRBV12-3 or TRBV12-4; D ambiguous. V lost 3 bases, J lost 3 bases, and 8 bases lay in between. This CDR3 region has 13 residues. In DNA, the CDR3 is TGTGCCAGCAGTTTGAACGGTCACACTGAAGCTTTCTTT. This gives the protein CASSLNGHTEAFF.

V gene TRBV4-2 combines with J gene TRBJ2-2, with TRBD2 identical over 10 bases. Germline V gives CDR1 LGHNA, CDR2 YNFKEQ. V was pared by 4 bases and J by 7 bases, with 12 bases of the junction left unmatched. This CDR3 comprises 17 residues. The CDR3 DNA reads TGTGCCAGCAGCCGGAAAGGGCTAGCGGGAGAGGACGGGGAGCTGTTTTTT. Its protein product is CASSRKGLAGEDGELFF.

CDR3 in amino acids: CASRGLAGGHYF. The DNA of the CDR3 is TGTGCCAGTAGGGGACTAGCGGGAGGGCACTATTTT. The chain carries TRBV12-3 or TRBV12-4 and TRBJ2-3; 16 nucleotides match TRBD2. CDR3 size: 12 residues. The V gene end was trimmed by 9 bases and the J gene end by 15 bases; junction bases not matched to a gene: 6.

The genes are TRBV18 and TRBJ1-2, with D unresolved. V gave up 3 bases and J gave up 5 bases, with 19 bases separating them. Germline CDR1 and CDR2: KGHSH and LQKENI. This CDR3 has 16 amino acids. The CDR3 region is CASSPGISEKGYGYTF. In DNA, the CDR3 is TGTGCCAGCTCACCCGGGATTTCGGAAAAGGGATATGGCTACACCTTC.

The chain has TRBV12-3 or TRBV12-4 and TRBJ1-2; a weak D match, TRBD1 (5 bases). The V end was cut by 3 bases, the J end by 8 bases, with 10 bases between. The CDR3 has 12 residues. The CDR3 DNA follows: TGTGCCAGCAGTTTTGGGGGGGAGGGCTACACCTTC. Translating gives CASSFGGEGYTF.